A selection of T cell receptor beta chains follows, all from one sample in a study of control samples from healthy donors and cancer patients. The repertoire was sequenced with immunoSEQ multiplex PCR; TCRdb's copy has only in-frame clones and lacks some. The sample has over 75,000 clones; roughly 78% are singletons. The sample taken for sequencing was blood. These receptors originate from a man in his sixties in good health. Each CDR3 is given with its conserved first and last residue. A D gene is named only where the DNA matches it firmly. Clone size is not always given. Where it is, it says once, few, many or a class for expanded clones.

CDR3,DNA,size,V,D,J
CASIRHNNSPLHF,TGTGCCAGCATCAGACATAATAATTCACCCCTCCACTTT,-,TRBV28,-,TRBJ1-6
CASSLGGGNGNTEAFF,TGTGCCAGCAGCTTAGGAGGGGGGAACGGGAACACTGAAGCTTTCTTT,-,TRBV7-9,-,TRBJ1-1
CASSLNRAGQETQYF,TGTGCTAGCAGCTTAAACAGGGCGGGACAAGAGACCCAGTACTTC,-,TRBV7-7,-,TRBJ2-5
CASSRSAGDPYEQYF,TGTGCCAGTAGTAGATCAGCGGGAGACCCCTACGAGCAGTACTTC,-,TRBV19,TRBD2,TRBJ2-7
CASSFGPTDGGNTIYF,TGTGCCAGCAGCTTCGGGCCCACGGATGGTGGGAACACCATATATTTT,-,TRBV5-4,-,TRBJ1-3
CASSPPFDRGETQYF,TGTGCCAGCAGCCCCCCCTTCGACAGGGGAGAGACCCAGTACTTC,-,TRBV13,TRBD1,TRBJ2-5
CASSYGGGREGYTF,TGTGCCAGCAGTTACGGCGGTGGAAGAGAGGGCTACACCTTC,-,TRBV6-5,-,TRBJ1-2
CASSLGTAGGSPGDYGYTF,TGCGCCAGCAGCTTGGGGACAGCGGGTGGGTCTCCGGGGGACTATGGCTACACCTTC,-,TRBV5-1,-,TRBJ1-2
CASRTGTGGYTF,TGTGCCAGCAGAACAGGGACAGGTGGCTACACCTTC,few,TRBV7-9,TRBD1,TRBJ1-2
CASSQDNSGQGSQPQHF,TGTGCCAGCAGCCAAGATAATTCGGGACAGGGTAGCCAGCCCCAGCATTTT,few,TRBV3-1/TRBV3-2,TRBD1,TRBJ1-5
CATSKQSYEQYF,TGTGCCACCAGTAAGCAGTCCTACGAGCAGTACTTC,-,TRBV15,-,TRBJ2-7
CASRLRTGGVDRSGGYTF,TGCGCCAGCAGGTTGCGGACAGGGGGCGTAGATAGGTCTGGTGGCTACACCTTC,-,TRBV5-1,TRBD1,TRBJ1-2
CASSSLRGYTF,TGTGCCAGCAGCTCCCTTCGGGGCTACACCTTC,once,TRBV7-9,-,TRBJ1-2